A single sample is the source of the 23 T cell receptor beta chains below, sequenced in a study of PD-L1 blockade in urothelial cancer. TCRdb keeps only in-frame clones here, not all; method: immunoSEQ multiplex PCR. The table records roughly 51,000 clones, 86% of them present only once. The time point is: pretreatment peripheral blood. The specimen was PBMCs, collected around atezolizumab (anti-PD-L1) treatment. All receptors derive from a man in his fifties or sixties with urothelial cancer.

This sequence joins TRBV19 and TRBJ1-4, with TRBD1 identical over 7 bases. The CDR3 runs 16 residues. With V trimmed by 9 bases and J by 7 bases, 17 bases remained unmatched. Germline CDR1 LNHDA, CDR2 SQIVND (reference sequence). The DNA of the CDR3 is TGTGCCAGCTTACCGACAGGGTCGGATGGCGGTGAAAAACTGTTTTTT. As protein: CASLPTGSDGGEKLFF. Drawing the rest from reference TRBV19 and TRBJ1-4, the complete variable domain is DGGITQSPKYLFRKEGQNVTLSCEQNLNHDAMYWYRQDPGQGLRLIYYSQIVNDFQKGDIAEGYSVSREKKESFPLTVTSAQKNPTAFYLCASLPTGSDGGEKLFFGSGTQLSVL.

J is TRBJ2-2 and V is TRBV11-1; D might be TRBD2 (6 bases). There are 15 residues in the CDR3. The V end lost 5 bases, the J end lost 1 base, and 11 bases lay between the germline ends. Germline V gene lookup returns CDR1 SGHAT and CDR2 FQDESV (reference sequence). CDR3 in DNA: TGTGCCAGCAGCCCCTGGGGAGGGAACACCGGGGAGCTGTTTTTT. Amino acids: CASSPWGGNTGELFF.

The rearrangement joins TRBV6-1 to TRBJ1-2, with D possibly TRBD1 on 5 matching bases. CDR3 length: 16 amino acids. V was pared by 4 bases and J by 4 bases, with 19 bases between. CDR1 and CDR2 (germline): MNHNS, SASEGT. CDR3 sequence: CASSATLQTVSYGYTF. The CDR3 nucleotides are TGTGCCAGCAGTGCCACACTCCAGACAGTTTCCTATGGCTACACCTTC.

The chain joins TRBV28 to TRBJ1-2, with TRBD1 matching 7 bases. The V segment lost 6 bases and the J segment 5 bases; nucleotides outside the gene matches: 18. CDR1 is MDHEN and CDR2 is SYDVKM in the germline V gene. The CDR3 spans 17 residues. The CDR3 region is CASRPPDRVSGAYGYTF. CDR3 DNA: TGTGCCAGCAGGCCACCAGACAGGGTATCGGGAGCTTATGGCTACACCTTC.

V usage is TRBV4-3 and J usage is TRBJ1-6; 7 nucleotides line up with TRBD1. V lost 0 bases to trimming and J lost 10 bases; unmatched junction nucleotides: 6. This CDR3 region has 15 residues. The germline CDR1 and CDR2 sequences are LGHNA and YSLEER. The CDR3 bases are TGCGCCAGCAGCCAAGAGACAGGGAGGCAATCACCCCTCCACTTT. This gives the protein CASSQETGRQSPLHF.

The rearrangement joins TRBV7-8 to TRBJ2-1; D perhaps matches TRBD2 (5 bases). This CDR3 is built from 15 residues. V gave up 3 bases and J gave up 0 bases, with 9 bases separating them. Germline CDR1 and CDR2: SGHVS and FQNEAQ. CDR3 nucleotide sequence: TGTGCCAGCAGCTTTCGGGGTAGCTCCTACAATGAGCAGTTCTTC. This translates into CASSFRGSSYNEQFF. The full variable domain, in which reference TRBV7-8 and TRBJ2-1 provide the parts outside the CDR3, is GAGVSQSPRYKVAKRGQDVALRCDPISGHVSLFWYQQALGQGPEFLTYFQNEAQLDKSGLPSDRFFAERPEGSVSTLKIQRTQQEDSAVYLCASSFRGSSYNEQFFGPGTRLTVL.

CDR3 residues: CASSYVPSTEAFF. In nucleotides, the CDR3 is TGTGCCAGCAGTTATGTCCCGTCCACTGAAGCTTTCTTT. V gene TRBV6-5 combines with J gene TRBJ1-1; no firm D call. The CDR3 extends over 13 amino acids. The germline gives CDR1 MNHEY, CDR2 SVGAGI. Trimming left V 3 bases short and J 4 bases short, with 9 bases between.

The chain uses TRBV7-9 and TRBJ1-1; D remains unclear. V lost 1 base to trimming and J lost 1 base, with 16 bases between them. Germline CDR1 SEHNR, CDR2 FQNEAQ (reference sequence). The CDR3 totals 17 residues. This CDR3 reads CASSLVALGHPNTEAFF. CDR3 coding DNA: TGTGCCAGCAGCTTAGTAGCACTGGGTCACCCGAACACTGAAGCTTTCTTT.

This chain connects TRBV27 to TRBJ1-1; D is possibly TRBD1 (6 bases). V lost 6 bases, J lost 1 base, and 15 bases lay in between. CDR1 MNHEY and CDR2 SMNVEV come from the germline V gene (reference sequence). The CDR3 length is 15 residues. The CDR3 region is CASSKQGLGNTEAFF. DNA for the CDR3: TGTGCCAGCAGCAAACAGGGTTTAGGGAACACTGAAGCTTTCTTT.

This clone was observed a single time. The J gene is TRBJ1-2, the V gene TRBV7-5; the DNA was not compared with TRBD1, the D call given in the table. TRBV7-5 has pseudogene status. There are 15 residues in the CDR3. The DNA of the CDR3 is TGTGCCAGAAGCTTAGGTACAGACCATAACTATGGCTACACCTTC. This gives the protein CARSLGTDHNYGYTF.

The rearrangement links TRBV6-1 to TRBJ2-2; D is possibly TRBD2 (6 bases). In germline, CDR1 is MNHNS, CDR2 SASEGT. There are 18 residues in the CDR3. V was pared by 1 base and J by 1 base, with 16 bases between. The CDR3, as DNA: TGTGCCAGCAGTGAAGGTTTGGCGGGGACCCTGAACACCGGGGAGCTGTTTTTT. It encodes CASSEGLAGTLNTGELFF.

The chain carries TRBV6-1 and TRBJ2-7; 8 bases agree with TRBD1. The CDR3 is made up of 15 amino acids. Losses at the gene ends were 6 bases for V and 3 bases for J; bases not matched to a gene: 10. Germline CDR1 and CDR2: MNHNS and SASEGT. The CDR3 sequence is CASREKVGQGYEQYF. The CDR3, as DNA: TGTGCCAGCAGAGAAAAGGTAGGACAGGGCTACGAGCAGTACTTC.

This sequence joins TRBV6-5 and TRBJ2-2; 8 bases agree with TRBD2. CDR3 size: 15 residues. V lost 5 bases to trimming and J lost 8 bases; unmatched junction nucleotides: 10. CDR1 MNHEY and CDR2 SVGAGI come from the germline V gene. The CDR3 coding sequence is TGTGCCAGCAGTAGTGCGGGAGGACCCCCGGGGGAGCTGTTTTTT. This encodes CASSSAGGPPGELFF.

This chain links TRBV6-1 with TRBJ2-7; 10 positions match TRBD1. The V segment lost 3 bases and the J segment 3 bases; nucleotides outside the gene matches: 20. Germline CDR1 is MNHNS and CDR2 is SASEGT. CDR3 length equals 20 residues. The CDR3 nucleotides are TGTGCCAGCAGTGATCGTCGACAGGGGGCACCGGGACGCAGTCTCTACGAGCAGTACTTC. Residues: CASSDRRQGAPGRSLYEQYF.

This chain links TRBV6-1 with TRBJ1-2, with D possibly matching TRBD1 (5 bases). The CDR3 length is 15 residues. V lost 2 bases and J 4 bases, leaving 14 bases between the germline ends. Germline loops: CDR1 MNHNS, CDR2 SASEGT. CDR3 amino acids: CASSEPRGNTYGYTF. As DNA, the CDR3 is TGTGCCAGCAGTGAACCCCGGGGGAACACCTATGGCTACACCTTC.

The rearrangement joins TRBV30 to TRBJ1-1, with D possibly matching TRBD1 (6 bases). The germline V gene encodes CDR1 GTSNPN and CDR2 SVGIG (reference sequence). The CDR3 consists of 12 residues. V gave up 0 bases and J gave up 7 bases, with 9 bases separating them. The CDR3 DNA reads TGTGCCTGGAGTGTACGAGGGGGTGAAGCTTTCTTT. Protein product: CAWSVRGGEAFF.

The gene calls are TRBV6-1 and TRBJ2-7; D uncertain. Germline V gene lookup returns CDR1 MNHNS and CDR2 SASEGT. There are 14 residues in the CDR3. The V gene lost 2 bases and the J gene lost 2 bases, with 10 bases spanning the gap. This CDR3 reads CASSEKLGPYEQYF. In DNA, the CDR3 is TGTGCCAGCAGTGAAAAGCTAGGTCCCTACGAGCAGTACTTC.

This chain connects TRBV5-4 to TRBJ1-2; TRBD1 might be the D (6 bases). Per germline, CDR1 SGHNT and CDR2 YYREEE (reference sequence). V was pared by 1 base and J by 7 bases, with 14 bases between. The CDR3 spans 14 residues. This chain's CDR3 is CASSLWVTGGGYTF. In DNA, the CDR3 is TGTGCCAGCAGCTTGTGGGTGACAGGTGGTGGCTACACCTTC.

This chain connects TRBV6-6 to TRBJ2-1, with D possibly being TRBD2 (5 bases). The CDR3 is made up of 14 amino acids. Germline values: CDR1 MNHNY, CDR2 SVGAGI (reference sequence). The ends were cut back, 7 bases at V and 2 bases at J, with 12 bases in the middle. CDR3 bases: TGTGCCAGCATTGGTAGCGTCACCTACAATGAGCAGTTCTTC. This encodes CASIGSVTYNEQFF.

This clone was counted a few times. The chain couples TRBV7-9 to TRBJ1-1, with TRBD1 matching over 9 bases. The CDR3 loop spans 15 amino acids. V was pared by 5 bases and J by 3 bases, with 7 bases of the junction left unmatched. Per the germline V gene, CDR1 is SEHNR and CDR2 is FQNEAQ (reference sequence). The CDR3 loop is CASSPWDREDTEAFF. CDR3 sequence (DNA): TGTGCCAGCAGCCCGTGGGACAGGGAAGACACTGAAGCTTTCTTT.

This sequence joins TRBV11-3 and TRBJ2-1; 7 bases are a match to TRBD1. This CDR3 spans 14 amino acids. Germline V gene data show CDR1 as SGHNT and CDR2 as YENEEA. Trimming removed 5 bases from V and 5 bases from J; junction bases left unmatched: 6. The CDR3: CASSTGQSDNEQFF. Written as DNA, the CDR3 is TGTGCCAGCAGCACGGGACAGAGCGACAATGAGCAGTTCTTC.

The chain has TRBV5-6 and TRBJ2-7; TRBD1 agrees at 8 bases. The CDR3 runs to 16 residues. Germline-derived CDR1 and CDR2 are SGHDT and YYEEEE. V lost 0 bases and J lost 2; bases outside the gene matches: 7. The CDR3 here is CASSLDATGATYEQYF. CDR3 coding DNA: TGTGCCAGCAGCTTGGACGCGACAGGGGCCACCTACGAGCAGTACTTC.

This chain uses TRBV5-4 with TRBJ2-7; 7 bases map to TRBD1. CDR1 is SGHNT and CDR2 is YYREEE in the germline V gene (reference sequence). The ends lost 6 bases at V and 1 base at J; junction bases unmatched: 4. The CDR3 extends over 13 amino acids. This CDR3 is CASMAGGSYEQYF. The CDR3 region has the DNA TGTGCCAGCATGGCAGGGGGTTCCTACGAGCAGTACTTC.